Below are 25 T cell receptor beta chains sequenced from a single sample in a study of CD8 T cells in Susac syndrome. Reverse transcription of 0.5 to 1 ug RNA used random hexamers. TCRdb used MiXCR to reprocess the immunoSEQ multiplex PCR reads, holding one entry per CDR3 protein. Altogether hundreds of thousands of distinct CDR3 sequences are present, approximately 85% being singletons, with the ten largest covering 0.21%. The specimen sequenced was CD8+ T cells from PBMCs. The receptors were gathered from a human donor with multiple sclerosis.

The chain employs TRBV10-3 and TRBJ2-7; 9 bases align to TRBD1. CDR3 length: 15 amino acids. The ends lost 2 bases at V and 4 bases at J; junction bases unmatched: 6. The germline gives CDR1 ENHRY, CDR2 SYGVKD. In DNA form, the CDR3 reads TGTGCCATCAGTGAGCCTCGGACAGGGGTGTACGAGCAGTACTTC. Its translation: CAISEPRTGVYEQYF.

The rearrangement joins TRBV19 to TRBJ2-7, with D possibly being TRBD1 (6 bases). The length of the CDR3 is 11 residues. The V gene's germline CDR1 is LNHDA and CDR2 SQIVND (reference sequence). Trimming shortened V by 11 bases and J by 2 bases, and 10 bases separated the two germline ends. The CDR3, as DNA: TGTGCCGCAGGGGAGACCTACGAGCAGTACTTC. Its translation: CAAGETYEQYF.

V is TRBV4-1 and J is TRBJ2-7, with 10 bases fitting TRBD2. The germline CDR1 and CDR2 sequences are MGHRA and YSYEKL. This CDR3 has 15 amino acids. V lost 0 bases to trimming and J lost 4 bases; unmatched junction nucleotides: 3. The CDR3 sequence is CASSQDSTSGYEQYF. For the CDR3, the DNA is TGCGCCAGCAGCCAAGATTCGACTAGCGGGTACGAGCAGTACTTC.

The chain has TRBV27 and TRBJ1-5; D call uncertain. V gave up 5 bases and J gave up 0 bases, with 8 bases separating them. The germline V gene has CDR1 MNHEY and CDR2 SMNVEV (reference sequence). The CDR3 covers 14 residues. In DNA, the CDR3 is TGTGCCAGCAGTCCCCGTCCTAGCAATCAGCCCCAGCATTTT. Amino acid sequence: CASSPRPSNQPQHF.

The chain combines TRBV20-1 with TRBJ1-1, with D possibly matching TRBD1 (5 bases). Germline CDR1 DFQATT, CDR2 SNEGSKA (reference sequence). With 4 bases removed from V and 1 base from J, the gap between germline ends came to 16 bases. The CDR3 is 15 residues long. As DNA, the CDR3 is TGCAGTGCTAAACTGGGGGGGAAATCGAACACTGAAGCTTTCTTT. This gives the protein CSAKLGGKSNTEAFF.

As DNA, the CDR3 is TGTGCCTGGAGCGCGGGAACCGGCTACGAGCAGTACTTC. Protein product: CAWSAGTGYEQYF. The chain links TRBV30 to TRBJ2-7; D may be TRBD2 (6 bases). CDR1 GTSNPN and CDR2 SVGIG come from the germline V gene (reference sequence). CDR3 length: 13 amino acids. The V and J ends lost 3 bases and 3 bases respectively, with 12 bases between them.

This clonotype was seen once. CDR3 DNA: TGTGCCAGCGGCTTAAACATCTCACCCAATCAGCCCCAGCATTTT. This encodes CASGLNISPNQPQHF. J is TRBJ1-5 and V is TRBV27; D is unresolved. CDR3 length: 15 residues. Per germline, CDR1 MNHEY and CDR2 SMNVEV (reference sequence). V shed 8 bases and J shed 3 bases, with 17 bases lying between them.

This clonotype was counted between two and nine times. The junction does not match germline at one end; this may be a read error. The rearrangement uses TRBV6-1 and TRBJ1-5; 8 bases match TRBD1. This CDR3 spans 16 amino acids. Germline V lookup: CDR1 MNHNS, CDR2 SASEGT. This CDR3 reads CASSPRGTGLRQPQHF. The CDR3 DNA is TGTGCCAGCAGCCCGAGGGGGACAGGTCTCCGGCAGCCTCAGCATTTT.

This clonotype was observed once. The chain recombines TRBV7-2 with TRBJ2-7, with TRBD1 matching 9 bases. The CDR3 runs 15 residues. V shed 5 bases and J 3 bases; nucleotides not matched to a gene: 8. CDR1 and CDR2 from the germline V gene are SGHTA and FQGNSA. Written as DNA, the CDR3 is TGTGCCAGCAGCCCGACACAGGGGGCATTCTACGAGCAGTACTTC. Translating it yields CASSPTQGAFYEQYF.

V usage is TRBV6-6 and J usage is TRBJ1-5; D gene unclear. The V gene lost 5 bases and the J gene lost 0 bases, with 5 bases spanning the gap. Germline V gives CDR1 MNHNY, CDR2 SVGAGI (reference sequence). The CDR3 contains 13 residues. The CDR3 region is CASSRYSNQPQHF. The CDR3 DNA sequence: TGTGCCAGCAGTCGCTATAGCAATCAGCCCCAGCATTTT.

The chain has TRBV5-6 and TRBJ1-2; no definite D call. V shed 0 bases and J shed 4 bases, with 7 bases lying between them. Germline V gives CDR1 SGHDT, CDR2 YYEEEE. The length of the CDR3 is 13 residues. CDR3 bases: TGTGCCAGCAGCTTGGCCCCCCTCTATGGCTACACCTTC. This codes for CASSLAPLYGYTF.

The gene calls are TRBV19 and TRBJ2-2, with 7 bases fitting TRBD2. V trimming: 3 bases; J trimming: 2 bases; junction bases outside the gene matches: 6. There are 16 residues in the CDR3. Germline values: CDR1 LNHDA, CDR2 SQIVND (reference sequence). This CDR3 reads CASSISAGANTGELFF. CDR3 nucleotides: TGTGCCAGTAGTATCTCGGCGGGAGCCAACACCGGGGAGCTGTTTTTT.

This sequence joins TRBV27 and TRBJ1-1, with 7 positions matching TRBD1. Germline assignment: CDR1 MNHEY and CDR2 SMNVEV (reference sequence). This CDR3 has 13 amino acids. J gave up 6 bases and V 3 bases, and 4 bases lay outside the gene matches. CDR3 sequence: CASSLTGSPEAFF. The CDR3 region has the DNA TGTGCCAGCAGTTTGACAGGGAGCCCTGAAGCTTTCTTT.

This chain links TRBV19 with TRBJ1-1; D is ambiguous. V was cut by 10 bases and J by 1 base, with 22 bases left in between. From germline, CDR1 is LNHDA and CDR2 SQIVND (reference sequence). This CDR3 is built from 16 residues. The CDR3 DNA sequence: TGTGCCACACTGGGCGCGGAACTCTGGAAGAACACTGAAGCTTTCTTT. Protein product: CATLGAELWKNTEAFF.

This chain links TRBV5-6 with TRBJ2-1, with a weak D call TRBD1 (7 bases). The V gene lost 0 bases and the J gene lost 5 bases, with 15 bases spanning the gap. Looked up from germline, CDR1 is SGHDT and CDR2 is YYEEEE. CDR3 length: 16 amino acids. CDR3 amino acids: CASSLVDRDFHNEQFF. The CDR3 region has the DNA TGTGCCAGCAGCTTGGTAGACAGGGACTTCCACAATGAGCAGTTCTTC.

This chain connects TRBV7-2 to TRBJ2-1; tentatively, D is TRBD1 (5 bases). V lost 1 base and J lost 5, with 12 bases in between. The CDR3 contains 15 residues. In germline, CDR1 is SGHTA, CDR2 FQGNSA. The chain's CDR3 is CASSLGWAGNNEQFF. CDR3 bases: TGTGCCAGCAGCTTAGGGTGGGCAGGGAACAATGAGCAGTTCTTC.

The genes are TRBV7-9 and TRBJ1-1; D is unresolved. The CDR3 loop spans 15 amino acids. Germline lookup yields CDR1 SEHNR and CDR2 FQNEAQ (reference sequence). Trimming pared 3 bases from V and 0 bases from J, leaving 11 bases between. CDR3 nucleotide sequence: TGTGCCAGCAGCTTCATCAGCGTCATGAACACTGAAGCTTTCTTT. Protein sequence: CASSFISVMNTEAFF.

The chain's CDR3 is CASSDSGSYEQYF. CDR3 DNA: TGTGCCAGCAGTGATAGCGGGAGCTACGAGCAGTACTTC. The gene calls are TRBV6-1 and TRBJ2-7, with TRBD2 matching 9 bases. CDR1 is MNHNS and CDR2 is SASEGT in the germline V gene. With V trimmed by 3 bases and J by 3 bases, 0 bases remained unmatched. The CDR3 length is 13 residues.

The rearrangement links TRBV30 to TRBJ1-1; no clear D. CDR3 length: 12 amino acids. With 3 bases removed from V and 5 bases from J, the gap between germline ends came to 10 bases. Germline CDR1 and CDR2: GTSNPN and SVGIG (reference sequence). Here the CDR3 reads CAWRAGRTEAFF. The CDR3 coding sequence is TGTGCCTGGAGGGCAGGTAGGACTGAAGCTTTCTTT. Looking up the rest from reference TRBV30 and TRBJ1-1 gives the full variable domain: SQTIHQWPATLVQPVGSPLSLECTVEGTSNPNLYWYRQAAGRGLQLLFYSVGIGQISSEVPQNLSASRPQDRQFILSSKKLLLSDSGFYLCAWRAGRTEAFFGQGTRLTVV.

The V and J genes are TRBV20-1 and TRBJ2-1; D may match TRBD1 or TRBD2 (5 bases each). Germline-derived CDR1 and CDR2 are DFQATT and SNEGSKA (reference sequence). The CDR3 is made up of 15 amino acids. V was cut by 5 bases and J by 8 bases, with 22 bases left in between. Here the CDR3 reads CSASDSGPGLDEQFF. For the CDR3, the DNA is TGCAGTGCTTCGGACTCAGGGCCAGGGCTGGATGAGCAGTTCTTC.

The CDR3 protein is CAWSPTGTEQFF. The CDR3, as DNA: TGTGCCTGGAGTCCAACGGGGACAGAGCAGTTCTTC. V is TRBV30 and J is TRBJ2-1; a weak D match, TRBD1 (6 bases). The V gene lost 2 bases and the J gene lost 10 bases, with 12 bases spanning the gap. CDR1 is GTSNPN, CDR2 SVGIG, per germline (reference sequence). CDR3 size: 12 residues. The full variable domain, completed using reference TRBV30 and TRBJ2-1, is SQTIHQWPATLVQPVGSPLSLECTVEGTSNPNLYWYRQAAGRGLQLLFYSVGIGQISSEVPQNLSASRPQDRQFILSSKKLLLSDSGFYLCAWSPTGTEQFFGPGTRLTVL.

This clonotype has just a few counts. This chain connects TRBV12-3 or TRBV12-4 to TRBJ2-7; 9 bases are shared with TRBD1. The CDR3 has 15 amino acids. The V and J ends lost 3 bases and 4 bases, in that order; junction bases with no gene match: 7. This CDR3 reads CASSFGTGGAYEQYF. DNA for the CDR3: TGTGCCAGCAGTTTTGGCACAGGGGGCGCGTACGAGCAGTACTTC.

The chain recombines TRBV14 with TRBJ2-1; 11 bases line up with TRBD1. V dropped 4 bases and J dropped 9; count of bases not matched to a gene: 8. The CDR3 contains 15 residues. Germline V gene data show CDR1 as SGHDN and CDR2 as FVKESK. The CDR3 loop reads CASSPPDRGRFEQFF. The DNA for the CDR3 is TGTGCCAGCAGCCCCCCGGACAGGGGGCGATTTGAGCAGTTCTTC.

The gene calls are TRBV12-3 or TRBV12-4 and TRBJ2-7, with 9 bases that match TRBD2. Unmatched junction bases numbered 7, after V lost 7 bases and J lost 3 bases. The length of the CDR3 is 14 residues. CDR3 loop: CASKPAGGYYEQYF. The CDR3 coding sequence is TGTGCCAGCAAACCAGCGGGAGGTTACTACGAGCAGTACTTC.

V is TRBV20-1 and J is TRBJ2-7; D is perhaps TRBD1 (5 bases). Germline V CDR1 and CDR2: DFQATT, SNEGSKA (reference sequence). V was shortened by 0 bases and J by 5 bases, with 20 bases between the two germline ends. The CDR3 sequence is 16 residues long. This chain's CDR3 is CSARDLQGVYEDEQYF. Here the CDR3 DNA reads TGCAGTGCTAGAGATCTCCAGGGTGTGTATGAGGACGAGCAGTACTTC.